The 32 T cell receptor beta chains in this list originate from one sample, sequenced in a study of blood T cells in healthy people across ages. Sample-barcoded 5' priming and a J-beta primer mix drove a second PCR of 7 to 11 cycles. TCRdb analysed the 5' RACE reads with MiXCR anew, one entry per CDR3 protein. Among about 1.6 million distinct CDR3 sequences listed, about 31% were seen once. The sample taken for sequencing was blood. The receptors were gathered from a woman aged 25 to 39 in good health.

This chain links TRBV6-1 with TRBJ1-1, with TRBD1 matching over 10 bases. The CDR3 is made up of 15 amino acids. Germline-derived CDR1 and CDR2 are MNHNS and SASEGT. After removal of 8 bases from V and 0 bases from J, the junction contained 6 bases not matched to a gene. CDR3 in amino acids: CASDRDRGMNTEAFF. CDR3 in DNA: TGTGCCAGCGACCGGGACAGGGGAATGAACACTGAAGCTTTCTTT.

On this clonotype: The junction does not match germline at one end; this may be a read error. This chain joins TRBV5-1 and TRBJ2-5; 14 positions agree with TRBD2. The last part of the DNA fits TRBJ2-7 better; the J call may be wrong. This CDR3 region has 17 residues. CDR1 SGHRS and CDR2 YFSETQ come from the germline V gene. The CDR3 DNA is TGCGCCAGCGGCTTAGGCCCGGGACTAGCGGGAGTATACGAGCAGTACTTC. It is translated as CASGLGPGLAGVYEQYF.

In DNA form, the CDR3 reads TGTGCCAGCAGTTACTCGGGTCGCGGGGAGGCGTACTTC. This translates into CASSYSGRGEAYF. The gene calls are TRBV6-2 or TRBV6-3 and TRBJ2-5; a weak D match, TRBD2 (6 bases). The CDR3 length is 13 residues. The ends were cut back, 0 bases at V and 13 bases at J, with 15 bases in the middle. CDR1 MNHEY and CDR2 SVGEGT come from the germline V gene.

This clonotype was counted only a few times. This chain links TRBV30 with TRBJ2-7; tentatively, D is TRBD1 or TRBD2 (6 bases each). In germline, CDR1 is GTSNPN, CDR2 SVGIG (reference sequence). Deletions cut 5 bases from V and 2 bases from J, with 16 bases between. The CDR3 runs to 14 residues. The CDR3 loop is CAWAPGGRAYEQYF. The CDR3 DNA is TGTGCCTGGGCCCCCGGGGGCAGGGCCTACGAGCAGTACTTC.

There are a few counts of this clonotype. The rearrangement uses TRBV7-2 and TRBJ2-1; possibly TRBD1 for D (6 bases). V shed 2 bases and J shed 8 bases, with 13 bases lying between them. The CDR3 loop spans 14 amino acids. The germline V gene has CDR1 SGHTA and CDR2 FQGNSA. In nucleotides, the CDR3 is TGTGCCAGCAGCTTACAGGGGTCGTACGATGAGCAGTTCTTC. Protein: CASSLQGSYDEQFF.

This clonotype was observed a handful of times. The chain carries TRBV4-1 and TRBJ1-1, with no clear D. Germline V gives CDR1 MGHRA, CDR2 YSYEKL. This CDR3 region has 14 residues. V dropped 0 bases and J dropped 1 base, with 6 bases sitting between them. This CDR3 is CASSQDRRNTEAFF. DNA of the CDR3: TGCGCCAGCAGCCAAGATAGGAGGAACACTGAAGCTTTCTTT.

The chain employs TRBV4-1 and TRBJ2-1; 9 bases map to TRBD2. V gave up 3 bases and J gave up 8 bases; unmatched junction bases: 8. The germline CDR1 and CDR2 sequences are MGHRA and YSYEKL. The length of the CDR3 is 15 residues. CDR3 sequence: CASSHTAGGMDEQFF. The CDR3 bases are TGCGCCAGCAGCCATACAGCGGGGGGTATGGATGAGCAGTTCTTC.

V usage is TRBV21-1 and J usage is TRBJ1-2; no DNA check was done on the table's D call, TRBD1. TRBV21-1 is labeled a pseudogene. There are 13 residues in the CDR3. The CDR3 protein is CASSKSSRDGYTF. In DNA form, the CDR3 reads TGTGCCAGCAGCAAATCCTCCAGGGATGGCTACACCTTC.

Comments on this clonotype: Compared with germline, one end of the junction differs, possibly owing to a read error. This chain joins TRBV7-2 and TRBJ1-2; TRBD1 agrees at 9 bases. The CDR3 loop spans 14 amino acids. From germline, CDR1 is SGHTA and CDR2 FQGNSA. CDR3: CAGSSGTGHYGYTF. CDR3 coding DNA: TGTGCCGGCAGCTCCGGGACAGGGCACTATGGCTACACCTTC.

This clonotype occurred a few times. The chain combines TRBV4-1 with TRBJ1-1, with D possibly TRBD1 on 5 matching bases. Germline CDR1 MGHRA, CDR2 YSYEKL. This CDR3 spans 13 amino acids. Trimming shortened V by 1 base and J by 5 bases, and 8 bases separated the two germline ends. The CDR3 DNA follows: TGCGCCAGCAGCCAAGGGGGGAGGACTGAAGCTTTCTTT. Translating gives CASSQGGRTEAFF.

The chain has TRBV6-1 and TRBJ2-7, with 7 bases aligning to TRBD1. The J segment lost 0 bases and the V segment lost 4 bases, leaving 6 bases of the junction unmatched. This CDR3 contains 15 residues. Germline CDR1 MNHNS, CDR2 SASEGT. The CDR3 bases are TGTGCCAGCAGTGTATCGACAGGGTTCTCCTACGAGCAGTACTTC. Translation gives CASSVSTGFSYEQYF.

This clonotype has a handful of counts. The gene calls are TRBV20-1 and TRBJ2-5, with a tentative D call TRBD2 (6 bases). The V gene's germline CDR1 is DFQATT and CDR2 SNEGSKA (reference sequence). Trimming removed 7 bases from V and 5 bases from J, with 23 bases in between. The CDR3 runs 15 residues. In nucleotides, the CDR3 is TGCAGTGTCGTAGATCAGGGAGGCGGCGGTGAGACCCAGTACTTC. This codes for CSVVDQGGGGETQYF.

This chain connects TRBV5-1 to TRBJ2-2; tentative D call: TRBD1 (8 bases). V lost 4 bases and J 5 bases, leaving 18 bases between the germline ends. The CDR3 consists of 16 residues. Per germline, CDR1 SGHRS and CDR2 YFSETQ. DNA of the CDR3: TGCGCCAGCAGCCCGAACAGGGGGGGAGAAACCGGGGAGCTGTTTTTT. Protein sequence: CASSPNRGGETGELFF.

DNA of the CDR3: TGTGCCATCAGTGAGCCAAAGGGAGAGACCCAGTACTTC. As protein: CAISEPKGETQYF. This chain links TRBV10-3 with TRBJ2-5; D is undetermined. Germline CDR1 is ENHRY and CDR2 is SYGVKD. The CDR3 consists of 13 residues. V gave up 2 bases and J gave up 4 bases, with 8 bases separating them.

In this sample, this clonotype turned up many times. The chain uses TRBV4-1 and TRBJ2-1, with 9 bases aligning to TRBD1. CDR1 is MGHRA, CDR2 YSYEKL, per germline. V trimming: 3 bases; J trimming: 2 bases; junction bases outside the gene matches: 2. This CDR3 spans 15 amino acids. The CDR3 reads CASSQGQGTYNEQFF. The CDR3 nucleotides are TGCGCCAGCAGCCAGGGACAGGGTACCTACAATGAGCAGTTCTTC.

This clonotype was observed a few times. The chain is built from TRBV5-4 and TRBJ2-3; 7 bases match TRBD2. With V trimmed by 5 bases and J by 0 bases, 9 bases remained unmatched. The CDR3 runs 16 residues. Germline V gene lookup returns CDR1 SGHNT and CDR2 YYREEE (reference sequence). The CDR3 nucleotides read TGTGCCAGCAGAACGGGGGGAAGGTCGAGCACAGATACGCAGTATTTT. Residues: CASRTGGRSSTDTQYF.

The sample holds a few counts of this clonotype. The V gene is TRBV12-3 or TRBV12-4, the J gene TRBJ1-1; D is unresolved. Trimming removed 5 bases from V and 6 bases from J, with 13 bases in between. This CDR3 is built from 13 residues. CDR3 sequence: CASSLGGKPEAFF. In DNA form, the CDR3 reads TGTGCCAGCAGTCTAGGAGGGAAGCCTGAAGCTTTCTTT.

This clonotype appeared a single time. This chain links TRBV10-2 with TRBJ2-2, with D possibly matching TRBD1 (5 bases). CDR1 and CDR2 (germline): WSHSY, SAAADI. The CDR3 runs 15 residues. V was shortened by 6 bases and J by 7 bases, with 18 bases between the two germline ends. The CDR3 is CASRALGLSGGELFF. CDR3 sequence (DNA): TGCGCCAGCAGGGCCCTGGGGCTGAGTGGCGGGGAGCTGTTTTTT.

The rearrangement uses TRBV30 and TRBJ2-3; D gene uncertain. V was clipped by 1 base and J by 0 bases, with 5 bases between them. The CDR3 length is 13 residues. Germline lookup yields CDR1 GTSNPN and CDR2 SVGIG (reference sequence). The CDR3 DNA reads TGTGCCTGGAGTGACGGTAGCACAGATACGCAGTATTTT. Protein: CAWSDGSTDTQYF. The full variable domain, completed using reference TRBV30 and TRBJ2-3, is SQTIHQWPATLVQPVGSPLSLECTVEGTSNPNLYWYRQAAGRGLQLLFYSVGIGQISSEVPQNLSASRPQDRQFILSSKKLLLSDSGFYLCAWSDGSTDTQYFGPGTRLTVL.

At least ten counts were recorded for this clonotype. The V call is TRBV7-2, the J call TRBJ2-3, with D unresolved. CDR3 size: 16 residues. V was pared by 4 bases and J by 1 base, with 15 bases between. The germline CDR1 and CDR2 sequences are SGHTA and FQGNSA. CDR3 DNA: TGTGCCAGCAGCTCTCTGATCGGTCCCGGCACAGATACGCAGTATTTT. Its protein product is CASSSLIGPGTDTQYF.

This clonotype has only a few counts. Sequence at one end of the junction differs from germline and may be a read error. The V call is TRBV27, the J call TRBJ2-7, with TRBD1 matching 7 bases. The length of the CDR3 is 12 residues. The germline V gene has CDR1 MNHEY and CDR2 SMNVEV (reference sequence). The chain's CDR3 is CARYRGSCEQYF. Written as DNA, the CDR3 is TGTGCCAGGTACAGGGGTTCCTGCGAGCAGTACTTC.

This clonotype was picked up a small number of times. The rearrangement joins TRBV2 to TRBJ2-5; TRBD2 matches 11 bases. The CDR3 is made up of 14 amino acids. Germline V CDR1 and CDR2: SNHLY, FYNNEI. V gave up 8 bases and J gave up 5 bases; unmatched junction bases: 7. CDR3 sequence reads: CASHLTSGAETQYF. The CDR3 DNA reads TGTGCCAGCCATTTGACTAGCGGGGCGGAGACCCAGTACTTC.

CDR3 sequence (DNA): TGTGCCAGCAGCCCGACTAGTTTCCACGAGCAGTACTTC. Translating gives CASSPTSFHEQYF. The V gene is TRBV27, the J gene TRBJ2-5, with TRBD2 as a possible D gene (6 bases). The closer fit of TRBJ2-7 to the DNA end suggests the J call may be wrong. The CDR3 is 13 amino acids. Germline V CDR1 and CDR2: MNHEY, SMNVEV (reference sequence).

This clonotype showed up just once. At one end, the junction sequence differs from germline, possibly due to a read error. The V and J genes are TRBV7-3 and TRBJ2-3; D not resolved. Germline V gene lookup returns CDR1 SGHTA and CDR2 FQGTGA. The CDR3 is 13 amino acids. CDR3: CTSSLRAGDTQYF. The CDR3 DNA is TGTACCAGCAGCTTAAGGGCTGGAGATACGCAGTATTTT.

This clonotype was seen just once. The chain is built from TRBV15 and TRBJ2-5, with 8 bases matching TRBD1. J was trimmed by 4 bases and V by 3 bases; bases with no gene match: 10. CDR3 length equals 16 residues. Germline V CDR1 and CDR2: LNHNV, YYDKDF (reference sequence). In DNA, the CDR3 is TGTGCCACCAGCAGGGGGAATCAGGGGGCCGTAGAGACCCAGTACTTC. This gives the protein CATSRGNQGAVETQYF.

V gene TRBV9 combines with J gene TRBJ2-3, with D possibly TRBD2 on 5 matching bases. CDR3 length equals 15 residues. V lost 4 bases and J 1 base, leaving 13 bases between the germline ends. Germline CDR1 SGDLS, CDR2 YYNGEE. The CDR3 here is CASSIGLVRTDTQYF. CDR3 in DNA: TGTGCCAGCAGCATAGGACTGGTCCGCACAGATACGCAGTATTTT.

This clonotype was detected ten times or more. V and J are TRBV12-3 or TRBV12-4 and TRBJ2-5; D is unclear. This CDR3 has 14 residues. V lost 1 base and J lost 4, with 10 bases in between. DNA for the CDR3: TGTGCCAGCAGTTTAGACCCCACAAGAGAGACCCAGTACTTC. This translates into CASSLDPTRETQYF.

The chain combines TRBV6-1 with TRBJ1-2; D might be TRBD1 (6 bases). The CDR3 loop spans 15 amino acids. V gave up 8 bases and J gave up 4 bases, with 20 bases separating them. The V gene's germline CDR1 is MNHNS and CDR2 SASEGT. The CDR3 bases are TGTGCCAGCGGGCCAGGACAGACCACCTTCTATGGCTACACCTTC. As protein: CASGPGQTTFYGYTF.

CDR3 DNA sequence: TGTGCCAGCAGTCCCAGACAGGGACAAAACATTCAGTACTTC. This translates into CASSPRQGQNIQYF. The V and J genes are TRBV27 and TRBJ2-4; TRBD1 matches at 7 bases. The CDR3 runs 14 residues. The V gene's germline CDR1 is MNHEY and CDR2 SMNVEV (reference sequence). After removal of 5 bases from V and 5 bases from J, the junction contained 6 bases not matched to a gene.

The V gene is TRBV4-2, the J gene TRBJ2-1; D unresolved. Germline assignment: CDR1 LGHNA and CDR2 YNFKEQ. V gave up 4 bases and J gave up 7 bases, with 11 bases separating them. The CDR3 sequence is 13 residues long. The CDR3 bases are TGTGCCAGCAGCCCAGCAGATCAGAATGAGCAGTTCTTC. Amino acid sequence: CASSPADQNEQFF.

This clonotype was counted only a few times. The chain joins TRBV2 to TRBJ2-5; D is possibly TRBD1 (6 bases). V lost 5 bases to trimming and J lost 5 bases, with 18 bases between them. From germline, CDR1 is SNHLY and CDR2 FYNNEI. The CDR3 covers 15 residues. The CDR3 DNA reads TGTGCCAGCAGTAAAGGGACAATTCGAGGGGAGACCCAGTACTTC. It specifies CASSKGTIRGETQYF.

This clonotype was recorded a few times. V usage is TRBV2 and J usage is TRBJ2-5, with a weak D call TRBD2 (6 bases). V was shortened by 6 bases and J by 11 bases, with 22 bases between the two germline ends. The CDR3 contains 14 residues. Germline assignment: CDR1 SNHLY and CDR2 FYNNEI. The CDR3 nucleotides read TGTGCCAGCAGACCCGGGACCGGCGATCGGGAGCAGTACTTC. This translates into CASRPGTGDREQYF.